What follows are 14 T cell receptor beta chains derived from one specimen sequenced in a study of cytomegalovirus exposure and HLA in healthy donors. Sequencing was performed with immunoSEQ multiplex PCR; in TCRdb, only in-frame clones are kept and a portion is missing. The data show 200,000 to 250,000 clones, around 78% seen once. The specimen was PBMCs. These receptors were collected from a woman in her late teens or twenties in good health and CMV-seronegative.

This rearrangement joins TRBV10-3 to TRBJ2-7; weak D call: TRBD1 (5 bases). V was trimmed by 6 bases and J by 2 bases, leaving 8 bases between them. Germline V lookup: CDR1 ENHRY, CDR2 SYGVKD. This CDR3 is built from 12 residues. The CDR3 DNA reads as TGTGCCATCAGGACAGTTCCCTACGAGCAGTACTTC. Protein: CAIRTVPYEQYF.

V gene TRBV5-1 combines with J gene TRBJ1-1; TRBD1 is a possible D gene (6 bases). The V gene lost 4 bases and the J gene lost 10 bases, with 14 bases spanning the gap. The CDR3 contains 12 residues. In germline, CDR1 is SGHRS, CDR2 YFSETQ. The CDR3 nucleotides read TGCGCCAGCAGCGTACAGGGTGAGGGAGCTTTCTTT. Its translation is CASSVQGEGAFF.

This clone appeared once. The same CDR3 is also encoded by other DNA sequences in this sample. The chain links TRBV7-9 to TRBJ2-7; TRBD1 aligns across 9 bases. This CDR3 has 14 amino acids. After removal of 5 bases from V and 1 base from J, the junction contained 3 bases not matched to a gene. Germline values: CDR1 SEHNR, CDR2 FQNEAQ (reference sequence). CDR3: CASSAGTGSYEQYF. The CDR3 DNA follows: TGTGCCAGCAGCGCGGGGACAGGGTCCTACGAGCAGTACTTC.

The V and J genes are TRBV2 and TRBJ1-5; D remains unclear. Germline V gene sequence: CDR1 SNHLY, CDR2 FYNNEI. The CDR3 is 14 amino acids. The V and J ends lost 1 base and 9 bases respectively, with 13 bases between them. The CDR3 DNA sequence: TGTGCCAGCAGTGAAGGGCGCGAGATGCGGCCCCAGCATTTT. Its protein product is CASSEGREMRPQHF.

The CDR3 region has the DNA TGTGCCAGCAGTTTTGGGTCCGAGGGGGAGCTGTTTTTT. Protein product: CASSFGSEGELFF. The chain uses TRBV28 and TRBJ2-2; no reliable D call. Germline V CDR1 and CDR2: MDHEN, SYDVKM. Trimming removed 3 bases at V and 8 bases at J, with 10 bases between. The CDR3 totals 13 residues.

This clone was detected only a few times. A read error may produce the germline difference seen at one junction end. This chain connects TRBV29-1 to TRBJ1-1; 9 bases map to TRBD1. The germline V gene encodes CDR1 SQVTM and CDR2 ANQGSEA. This CDR3 has 8 amino acids. The CDR3 coding sequence is TGCAGCGGGGGGACAGGGTCGTTT. The encoded protein is CSGGTGSF.

The chain links TRBV6-1 to TRBJ1-1; TRBD1 is a possible D gene (5 bases). Germline CDR1 is MNHNS and CDR2 is SASEGT. The ends were cut back, 8 bases at V and 6 bases at J, with 19 bases in the middle. There are 14 residues in the CDR3. CDR3 DNA: TGTGCCAGCCGTTCCGGGGGAGTCGGATCTGAAGCTTTCTTT. Translating it yields CASRSGGVGSEAFF.

This clone was found a few times. At the DNA level, this CDR3 is encoded by other sequences in the same sample as well. This sequence joins TRBV18 and TRBJ2-3; no definite D call. V lost 1 base and J 1 base, leaving 0 bases between the germline ends. Germline loops: CDR1 KGHSH, CDR2 LQKENI. The CDR3 is 12 amino acids. The CDR3: CASSPRTDTQYF. The CDR3 DNA is TGTGCCAGCTCACCACGCACAGATACGCAGTATTTT.

The chain uses TRBV2 and TRBJ2-5; D remains ambiguous. This CDR3 has 9 amino acids. Germline-derived CDR1 and CDR2 are SNHLY and FYNNEI. V was clipped by 10 bases and J by 5 bases, with 5 bases between them. The CDR3 protein is CATGETQYF. CDR3 nucleotide sequence: TGTGCCACTGGGGAGACCCAGTACTTC.

This rearrangement joins TRBV18 to TRBJ1-4; no clear D gene. V dropped 3 bases and J dropped 8 bases, with 16 bases sitting between them. Germline V gene sequence: CDR1 KGHSH, CDR2 LQKENI. CDR3 length equals 15 residues. CDR3 nucleotide sequence: TGTGCCAGCTCACCCGCCCAGCGCATTGGGGAAAAACTGTTTTTT. Protein: CASSPAQRIGEKLFF.

The chain is built from TRBV5-1 and TRBJ1-1; the D is unclear. Trimming stripped 0 bases from V and 8 bases from J, with 17 bases between. There are 15 residues in the CDR3. Germline CDR1 SGHRS, CDR2 YFSETQ. CDR3 loop: CASSLGFGGPPEAFF. The CDR3 DNA reads TGCGCCAGCAGCTTGGGCTTTGGAGGGCCGCCCGAAGCTTTCTTT.

This chain uses TRBV9 with TRBJ1-1, with D possibly TRBD1 on 5 matching bases. Germline CDR1 is SGDLS and CDR2 is YYNGEE. The V end lost 2 bases, the J end lost 4 bases, and 6 bases lay between the germline ends. There are 12 residues in the CDR3. Written as DNA, the CDR3 is TGTGCCAGCAGCGTTGGGACCACTGAAGCTTTCTTT. It specifies CASSVGTTEAFF.

The chain links TRBV27 to TRBJ1-4; D might be TRBD1 (6 bases). Trimming stripped 2 bases from V and 7 bases from J, with 17 bases between. This CDR3 has 16 amino acids. Germline V gene data show CDR1 as MNHEY and CDR2 as SMNVEV (reference sequence). CDR3 region: CASSLRGAGAGEKLFF. CDR3 in DNA: TGTGCCAGCAGTTTACGGGGGGCAGGGGCAGGTGAAAAACTGTTTTTT.

The gene calls are TRBV28 and TRBJ1-3, with D hard to call. V was pared by 5 bases and J by 0 bases, with 8 bases between. Germline CDR1 is MDHEN and CDR2 is SYDVKM. The CDR3 is 14 amino acids. This chain's CDR3 is CASSLLASGNTIYF. The CDR3 DNA is TGTGCCAGCAGTCTCCTAGCCTCTGGAAACACCATATATTTT.